This entry features one T cell receptor (beta chain) sequence. These data are taken from a study of blood T cell repertoires in COVID-19. As for the study in general: The origin of the acute and convalescent COVID-19 samples was the United States, Italy and Spain.

Source study methods: Estimation of nucleated cell counts was performed using reference gene primer amplification. Only in-frame clones appear in the TCRdb table, and some are missing; sequencing was by immunoSEQ multiplex PCR. V and J calls and clone size are copied from that table; D and trimming were computed from the DNA. The sample holds a few hundred thousand clones, roughly 90% seen once. This CDR3 comprises 17 residues. Germline CDR1 and CDR2: KGHDR and SFDVKD. V gave up 4 bases and J gave up 2 bases; unmatched junction bases: 10. This sequence joins TRBV24-1 and TRBJ1-2, with 9 bases aligning to TRBD1. The source material was peripheral blood. The sequence derives from a woman in her 30s with COVID-19, enrolled during active disease. The CDR3, as DNA: TGTGCCACCAGTGAGGCTGGGACAGGGCTTACGAACTATGGCTACACCTTC. It codes for CATSEAGTGLTNYGYTF.